The 7 T cell receptor beta chains below all came from one sample that was sequenced in a study of PD-1 blockade in classical Hodgkin lymphoma. The sample's time point: newly diagnosed, previously untreated cHL patient sample. Assay: immunoSEQ multiplex PCR; the TCRdb copy retains only in-frame clones and omits some. The repertoire holds 17,000 or so clones, with 84% as singletons. Sequencing was carried out using peripheral blood mononuclear cells (PBMCs). The source of these receptors is a human donor with classical Hodgkin lymphoma.

The chain carries TRBV2 and TRBJ1-4, with D hard to call. The CDR3 is 13 amino acids. Per germline, CDR1 SNHLY and CDR2 FYNNEI. Trimming took 3 bases from V and 4 from J, leaving 6 bases between them. The CDR3 DNA is TGTGCCAGCAGTGATATGGGTAATGAAAAACTGTTTTTT. It is translated as CASSDMGNEKLFF.

The chain is built from TRBV27 and TRBJ1-4; D is unresolved. The CDR3 has 13 residues. V shed 4 bases and J shed 0 bases, with 3 bases lying between them. Germline V CDR1 and CDR2: MNHEY, SMNVEV (reference sequence). The CDR3 here is CASSSPTNEKLFF. For the CDR3, the DNA is TGTGCCAGCAGTTCACCAACTAATGAAAAACTGTTTTTT.

The chain recombines TRBV6-1 with TRBJ2-7, with 11 nucleotides matching TRBD2. Germline V gene sequence: CDR1 MNHNS, CDR2 SASEGT. Trimming removed 11 bases from V and 1 base from J; junction bases left unmatched: 10. The CDR3 is 15 residues long. CDR3 loop: CAATTGTSGSYEQYF. The CDR3 DNA sequence: TGTGCCGCGACAACTGGGACTAGCGGATCCTACGAGCAGTACTTC.

The chain joins TRBV2 to TRBJ2-6; a weak D match, TRBD1 (6 bases). The V gene's germline CDR1 is SNHLY and CDR2 FYNNEI. The V end was cut by 7 bases, the J end by 0 bases, with 13 bases between. The CDR3 runs 16 residues. CDR3 sequence (DNA): TGTGCCAGCACTCGGGACACGAGCTCTGGGGCCAACGTCCTGACTTTC. It codes for CASTRDTSSGANVLTF.

V usage is TRBV6-6 and J usage is TRBJ2-1; a weak D match, TRBD2 (6 bases). The germline V and J ends were trimmed by 7 bases and 7 bases, with 17 bases remaining between them. CDR1 is MNHNY and CDR2 is SVGAGI in the germline V gene (reference sequence). The CDR3 runs 14 residues. This chain's CDR3 is CASTLARGANEQFF. CDR3 DNA: TGTGCCAGCACCCTAGCGAGGGGAGCAAATGAGCAGTTCTTC.

The gene calls are TRBV9 and TRBJ2-7; D ambiguous. Germline V gene lookup returns CDR1 SGDLS and CDR2 YYNGEE. The CDR3 is made up of 12 amino acids. Trimming pared 4 bases from V and 12 bases from J, leaving 17 bases between. The CDR3 sequence: CASSQHNSVRYF. The CDR3 nucleotides read TGTGCCAGCAGCCAGCATAACAGTGTTCGGTACTTC.

This chain joins TRBV2 and TRBJ2-7; tentatively, D is TRBD1 or TRBD2 (5 bases each). CDR3 size: 14 residues. Trimming left V 2 bases short and J 1 base short, with 9 bases between. Per germline, CDR1 SNHLY and CDR2 FYNNEI. The CDR3 loop reads CASSERGISYEQYF. The CDR3 bases are TGTGCCAGCAGTGAACGGGGCATTTCCTACGAGCAGTACTTC.